This T cell receptor beta chain appears in the sequencing data of a study of T-cell reconstitution after alpha-beta-depleted transplantation in children. Trimming stripped 6 bases from V and 1 base from J, with 4 bases between. This CDR3 region has 12 residues. Per germline, CDR1 SGHRS and CDR2 YFSETQ. This clonotype was counted a few times. Unique molecular identifiers were incorporated during preparation of the TCRbeta library. From the PCR reads, TCRdb called clonotypes with MiXCR, one entry per CDR3 protein. The top ten hold 4.5% to 6.5% of the sample, which has around 410,000 distinct CDR3 sequences, about 11% seen once.

Here the sequenced sample was PBMCs from the stem cell graft donor, taken from the stem cell graft. The V and J genes are TRBV5-1 and TRBJ2-2; no clear D gene. The receptor's source is a human donor who donated a stem cell graft to a child with acute myeloid leukemia. CDR3 in DNA: TGCGCCAGCAAAGGGAACACCGGGGAGCTGTTTTTT. Its translation: CASKGNTGELFF.